A single sample is the source of the 15 T cell receptor beta chains below, sequenced in a study of vaccination effects on CD4 cells after COVID-19. ViraFEST assay sequencing came after antigen-specific CD4+ T cells were expanded with viral peptide pools. An approximately 10-day culture period preceded the isolation of CD4+ T cells. Here immunoSEQ multiplex PCR was the method, and the copy in TCRdb shows in-frame clones only, minus some. The sample carries approximately 87,000 clones, around 76% recorded once. Their target antigens are unknown. This specimen was CD4+ T cells from PBMCs cultured with HCoV-229E spike peptides, taken before COVID-19 vaccination. These receptors came from a human donor who received a COVID-19 vaccine.

In nucleotides, the CDR3 is TGTGCCAGCAGCCCCGCCGGGACCTATAATGAAAAACTGTTTTTT. Translation gives CASSPAGTYNEKLFF. V is TRBV7-2 and J is TRBJ1-4, with TRBD1 as a possible D gene (5 bases). Germline V CDR1 and CDR2: SGHTA, FQGNSA. The length of the CDR3 is 15 residues. Trimming shortened V by 5 bases and J by 4 bases, and 14 bases separated the two germline ends. Looking up the rest from reference TRBV7-2 and TRBJ1-4 gives the full variable domain: GAGVSQSPSNKVTEKGKDVELRCDPISGHTALYWYRQSLGQGLEFLIYFQGNSAPDKSGLPSDRFSAERTGGSVSTLTIQRTQQEDSAVYLCASSPAGTYNEKLFFGSGTQLSVL.

The J gene is TRBJ2-3, the V gene TRBV18; the D gene is possibly TRBD1 (6 bases). Germline V gene sequence: CDR1 KGHSH, CDR2 LQKENI. The CDR3 length is 15 residues. V lost 6 bases to trimming and J lost 2 bases, with 15 bases between them. CDR3 DNA sequence: TGTGCCAGCTCCCCCAGTGGGGGCCACACAGATACGCAGTATTTT. The encoded protein is CASSPSGGHTDTQYF.

As DNA, the CDR3 is TGTGCCAGCAGTTACGCCGGGGCGAACTATGGCTACACCTTC. Amino acid sequence: CASSYAGANYGYTF. This sequence joins TRBV6-2 or TRBV6-3 and TRBJ1-2, with D possibly being TRBD1 (5 bases). The CDR3 totals 14 residues. Trimming shortened V by 2 bases and J by 2 bases, and 9 bases separated the two germline ends. Looked up from germline, CDR1 is MNHEY and CDR2 is SVGEGT.

This rearrangement joins TRBV10-3 to TRBJ1-3; D remains ambiguous. Germline V CDR1 and CDR2: ENHRY, SYGVKD. This CDR3 comprises 14 residues. Trimming took off 6 bases at V and 4 bases at J, with 13 bases between the two ends. The DNA of the CDR3 is TGTGCCATCAGCTCCTACAGCCGCGGAAACACCATATATTTT. This gives the protein CAISSYSRGNTIYF.

The gene calls are TRBV25-1 and TRBJ1-4; D gene ambiguous. Germline lookup yields CDR1 MGHDK and CDR2 SYGVNS. V was shortened by 6 bases and J by 6 bases, with 8 bases between the two germline ends. CDR3 length equals 12 residues. The CDR3 DNA follows: TGTGCCAGCAGGCAGGCAGATGAAAAACTGTTTTTT. The encoded protein is CASRQADEKLFF.

The chain recombines TRBV12-5 with TRBJ2-6; possibly TRBD1 for D (6 bases). CDR3 length equals 19 residues. Germline V lookup: CDR1 LGHNT, CDR2 FRNRAP. V gave up 0 bases and J gave up 2 bases, with 17 bases separating them. The CDR3 is CASGLVLDGQIPGANVLTF. CDR3 coding DNA: TGTGCTAGTGGTTTGGTATTGGATGGACAGATACCTGGGGCCAACGTCCTGACTTTC.

The genes are TRBV3-1 (or the pseudogene TRBV3-2) and TRBJ1-1, with 12 bases matching TRBD1. V was clipped by 4 bases and J by 3 bases; unmatched bases: 12. The CDR3 is 18 amino acids. Germline values: CDR1 LGHDT, CDR2 YNNKEL (reference sequence). CDR3 sequence (DNA): TGTGCCAGCAGCCGCCCCACCGGGACAGGGGGCGCGGACACTGAAGCTTTCTTT. This gives the protein CASSRPTGTGGADTEAFF.

This chain links TRBV27 with TRBJ1-3; 7 bases align to TRBD1. Trimming cost V 5 bases and J 4 bases; bases outside gene matches: 14. The CDR3 sequence is 17 residues long. The germline gives CDR1 MNHEY, CDR2 SMNVEV (reference sequence). The CDR3, as DNA: TGTGCCAGCAGTGAAACAGGGGCCGGTTCGAGAGGAAACACCATATATTTT. Protein product: CASSETGAGSRGNTIYF.

This clone was counted between two and nine times. This chain uses TRBV5-3 with TRBJ1-5; 11 bases fit TRBD1. TRBV5-3 is treated as an ORF (open reading frame) with a function not yet certain. The CDR3 totals 16 residues. The V and J ends lost 4 bases and 10 bases, in that order; junction bases with no gene match: 13. CDR3 in DNA: TGTGCCAGAAGCCCCAAGGGAGGGACAGGGGGGAAACCCCAGCATTTT. Amino acid sequence: CARSPKGGTGGKPQHF.

The CDR3 protein is CASRRKGKETQYF. The CDR3 DNA reads as TGTGCCAGCAGGAGGAAAGGGAAAGAGACCCAGTACTTC. The J gene is TRBJ2-5, the V gene TRBV6-4; D not resolved. CDR3 size: 13 residues. Germline values: CDR1 MRHNA, CDR2 SNTAGT. With 6 bases removed from V and 3 bases from J, the gap between germline ends came to 11 bases.

This clone was counted a single time. The chain recombines TRBV6-2 or TRBV6-3 with TRBJ2-6; D is undetermined. The V and J ends lost 0 bases and 0 bases respectively, with 3 bases between them. The CDR3 contains 15 residues. In germline, CDR1 is MNHEY, CDR2 SVGEGT. CDR3 bases: TGTGCCAGCAGTTACTCGGGCTCTGGGGCCAACGTCCTGACTTTC. Amino acid sequence: CASSYSGSGANVLTF.

V and J are TRBV24-1 and TRBJ2-3; TRBD1 agrees at 10 bases. The V segment lost 3 bases and the J segment 12 bases; nucleotides outside the gene matches: 8. CDR1 is KGHDR, CDR2 SFDVKD, per germline. This CDR3 has 14 residues. CDR3 loop: CATSDRPDRGQQYF. The DNA of the CDR3 is TGTGCCACCAGTGATCGACCAGACAGGGGGCAACAGTATTTT.

The rearrangement uses TRBV18 and TRBJ1-3; D is ambiguous. Germline V gene data show CDR1 as KGHSH and CDR2 as LQKENI. The CDR3 is made up of 13 amino acids. V was cut by 4 bases and J by 0 bases, with 4 bases left in between. CDR3 nucleotide sequence: TGTGCCAGCTCACGGAGCTCTGGAAACACCATATATTTT. The encoded protein is CASSRSSGNTIYF.

The rearrangement joins TRBV29-1 to TRBJ2-1; TRBD2 matches 14 bases. With V trimmed by 6 bases and J by 0 bases, 10 bases remained unmatched. This CDR3 comprises 18 residues. CDR1 is SQVTM, CDR2 ANQGSEA, per germline. CDR3: CSVPPGLAGVSSYNEQFF. The DNA for the CDR3 is TGCAGCGTACCACCGGGACTAGCGGGGGTGAGCTCCTACAATGAGCAGTTCTTC.

V and J are TRBV18 and TRBJ1-6; 7 bases align to TRBD1. The CDR3 runs 15 residues. Germline trimming cut 3 bases from V and 6 bases from J; bases unmatched to any gene: 5. Germline CDR1 is KGHSH and CDR2 is LQKENI. The CDR3 reads CASSPQGQSNSPLHF. In nucleotides, the CDR3 is TGTGCCAGCTCACCTCAGGGACAGTCTAATTCACCCCTCCACTTT.